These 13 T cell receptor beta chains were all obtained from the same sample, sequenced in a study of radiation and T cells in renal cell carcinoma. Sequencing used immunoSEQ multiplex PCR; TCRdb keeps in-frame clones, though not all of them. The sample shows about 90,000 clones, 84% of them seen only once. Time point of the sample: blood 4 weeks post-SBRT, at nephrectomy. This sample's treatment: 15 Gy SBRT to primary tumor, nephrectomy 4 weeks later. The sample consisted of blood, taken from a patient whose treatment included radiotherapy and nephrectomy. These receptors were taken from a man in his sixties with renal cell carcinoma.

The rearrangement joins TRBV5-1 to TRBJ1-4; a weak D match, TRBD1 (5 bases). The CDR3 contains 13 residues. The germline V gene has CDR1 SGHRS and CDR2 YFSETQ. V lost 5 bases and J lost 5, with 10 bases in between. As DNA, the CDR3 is TGCGCCAGCAGGGCAGGGCCGAATGAAAAACTGTTTTTT. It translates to CASRAGPNEKLFF.

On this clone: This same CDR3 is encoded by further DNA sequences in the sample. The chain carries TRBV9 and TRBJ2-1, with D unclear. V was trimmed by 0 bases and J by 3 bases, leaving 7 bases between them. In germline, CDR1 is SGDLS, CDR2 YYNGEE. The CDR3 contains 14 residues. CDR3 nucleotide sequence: TGTGCCAGCAGCGTAGGGGGTAACTACAATGAGCAGTTCTTC. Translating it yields CASSVGGNYNEQFF.

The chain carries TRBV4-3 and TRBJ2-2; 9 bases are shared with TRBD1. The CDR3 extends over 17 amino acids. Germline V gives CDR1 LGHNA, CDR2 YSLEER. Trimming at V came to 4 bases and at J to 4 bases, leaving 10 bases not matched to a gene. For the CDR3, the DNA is TGCGCCAGCAGCCCGAGGAGAGGACAGGGGCGCACCGGGGAGCTGTTTTTT. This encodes CASSPRRGQGRTGELFF.

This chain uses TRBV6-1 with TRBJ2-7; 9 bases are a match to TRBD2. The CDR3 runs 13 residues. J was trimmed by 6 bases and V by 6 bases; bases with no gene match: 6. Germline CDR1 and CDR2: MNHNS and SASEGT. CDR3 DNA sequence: TGTGCCAGCAGCTCCCGTAGCGGGAGCGAGCAGTACTTC. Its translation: CASSSRSGSEQYF.

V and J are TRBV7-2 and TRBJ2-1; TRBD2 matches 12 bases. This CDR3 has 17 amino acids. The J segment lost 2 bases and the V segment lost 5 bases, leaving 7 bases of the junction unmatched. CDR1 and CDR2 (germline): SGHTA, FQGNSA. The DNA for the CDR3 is TGTGCCAGCAGCCTCCGACTAGCGGGAGTGGCCTACAATGAGCAGTTCTTC. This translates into CASSLRLAGVAYNEQFF.

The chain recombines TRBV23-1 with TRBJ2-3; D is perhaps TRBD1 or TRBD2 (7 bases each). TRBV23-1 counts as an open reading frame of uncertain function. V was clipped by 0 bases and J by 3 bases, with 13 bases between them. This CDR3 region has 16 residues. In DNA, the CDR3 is TGCGCCAGCAGTCAATCGCCAGGGGGGGCTACAGATACGCAGTATTTT. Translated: CASSQSPGGATDTQYF.

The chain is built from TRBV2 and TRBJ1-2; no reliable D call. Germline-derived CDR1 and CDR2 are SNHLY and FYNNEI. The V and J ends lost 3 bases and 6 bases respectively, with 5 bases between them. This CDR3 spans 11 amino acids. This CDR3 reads CASSEANGYTF. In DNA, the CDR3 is TGTGCCAGCAGTGAGGCTAATGGCTACACCTTC.

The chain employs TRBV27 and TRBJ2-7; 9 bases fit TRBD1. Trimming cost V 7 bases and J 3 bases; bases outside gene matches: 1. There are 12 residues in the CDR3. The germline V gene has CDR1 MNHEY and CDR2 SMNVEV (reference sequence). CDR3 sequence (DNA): TGTGCCAGCACGACAGGGGGCTACGAGCAGTACTTC. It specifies CASTTGGYEQYF.

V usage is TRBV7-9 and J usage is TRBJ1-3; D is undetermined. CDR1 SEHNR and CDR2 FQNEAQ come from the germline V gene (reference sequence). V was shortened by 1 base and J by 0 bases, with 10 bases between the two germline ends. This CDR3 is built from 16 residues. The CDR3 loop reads CASSLDDTGSGNTIYF. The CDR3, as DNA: TGTGCCAGCAGCTTAGACGACACCGGCTCTGGAAACACCATATATTTT.

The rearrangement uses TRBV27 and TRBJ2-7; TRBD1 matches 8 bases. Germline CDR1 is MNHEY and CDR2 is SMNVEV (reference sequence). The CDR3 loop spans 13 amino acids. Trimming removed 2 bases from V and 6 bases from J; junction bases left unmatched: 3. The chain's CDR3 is CASSLDRGAEQYF. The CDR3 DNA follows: TGTGCCAGCAGTTTAGACAGGGGTGCCGAGCAGTACTTC.

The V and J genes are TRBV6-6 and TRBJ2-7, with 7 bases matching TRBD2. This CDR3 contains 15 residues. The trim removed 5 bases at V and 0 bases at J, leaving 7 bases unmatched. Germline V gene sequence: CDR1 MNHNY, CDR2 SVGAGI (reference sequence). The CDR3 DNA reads TGTGCCAGCAGTGACATAGCGGGCTCCTCCTACGAGCAGTACTTC. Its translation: CASSDIAGSSYEQYF.

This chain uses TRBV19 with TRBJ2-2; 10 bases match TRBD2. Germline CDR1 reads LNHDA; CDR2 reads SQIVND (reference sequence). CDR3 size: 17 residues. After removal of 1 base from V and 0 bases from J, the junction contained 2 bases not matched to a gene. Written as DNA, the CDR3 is TGTGCCAGTAGTATAGGGGGACTAGCGACGAACACCGGGGAGCTGTTTTTT. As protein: CASSIGGLATNTGELFF.

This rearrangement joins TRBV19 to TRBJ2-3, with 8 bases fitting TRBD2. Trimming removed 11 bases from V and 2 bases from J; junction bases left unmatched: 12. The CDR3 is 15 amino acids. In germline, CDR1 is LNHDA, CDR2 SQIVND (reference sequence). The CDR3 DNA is TGTGCCGCCTCTAACGGGGGGGGGACCACAGATACGCAGTATTTT. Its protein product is CAASNGGGTTDTQYF.